These T cell receptor beta chains were read from a single sample in a study of blood T cell repertoires in COVID-19. Sequencing was performed with immunoSEQ multiplex PCR; in TCRdb, only in-frame clones are kept and a portion is missing. The sample yields around 620,000 clones, 80% to 90% seen once. Sequencing was performed on peripheral blood. These receptors were taken from a woman aged 18-29 years with acute or convalescent COVID-19. The CDR3 runs from the conserved cysteine through the conserved F or W. A D gene is named only where the DNA matches it firmly. Clone sizes are given selectively: once, few, many, or a class where the clone is expanded.

abundance	v_gene	d_gene	j_gene	CDR3nt	CDR3aa
NA	TRBV9	NA	TRBJ2-7	TGTGCCAGCAGCGTAGCGACGGGTAGCTCCTACGAGCAGTACTTC	CASSVATGSSYEQYF
few	TRBV15	NA	TRBJ1-5	TGTGCCACCAGCCGAGTGGGGGCGAGTAATCAGCCCCAGCATTTT	CATSRVGASNQPQHF
NA	TRBV7-3	NA	TRBJ1-4	TGTGCCAGCAGCTTAGATGGCACCTCAGATGAACTGTTTTTT	CASSLDGTSDELFF
NA	TRBV29-1	NA	TRBJ1-1	TGCAGCGTTGTTTCCGGGAAGGCTGAAGCTTTCTTT	CSVVSGKAEAFF
NA	TRBV4-2	NA	TRBJ1-3	TGTGCCAGCAGCCCCTCCTCCCCTGACAGATTCTCTGGAAACACCATATATTTT	CASSPSSPDRFSGNTIYF
NA	TRBV5-1	TRBD1	TRBJ2-1	TGCGCCAGCAGCGAGGGACAGGGACACAATGAGCAGTTCTTC	CASSEGQGHNEQFF
NA	TRBV5-1	NA	TRBJ2-6	TGCGCCAGCACAACACGGTCAGGGTCCTCAGGGGCCAACGTCCTGACTTTC	CASTTRSGSSGANVLTF
NA	TRBV5-4	NA	TRBJ2-4	TGTGCCAGCAGCAGGCAGGGTTCGGACATTCAGTACTTC	CASSRQGSDIQYF
NA	TRBV5-1	TRBD1	TRBJ2-5	TGCGCCAGCAGTTCCGGGACAGGGGTCGAGACCCAGTACTTC	CASSSGTGVETQYF
NA	TRBV5-1	NA	TRBJ2-6	TGCGCCAGCAGCTTGGGGGCCGGGGCCAACGTCCTGACTTTC	CASSLGAGANVLTF
NA	TRBV11-2	NA	TRBJ1-2	TGTGCCAGCAGCTTCTTTACAGGGAACTATGGCTACACCTTC	CASSFFTGNYGYTF
NA	TRBV7-9	TRBD2	TRBJ2-7	TGTGCCAGCAGCGCGATGGGACTAGCGGAACTCTACGAGCAGTACTTC	CASSAMGLAELYEQYF
NA	TRBV29-1	TRBD1	TRBJ2-7	TGCCTGCGAGGGGGCCTACCTAGCTCCTACGAGCAGTACTTC	CLRGGLPSSYEQYF
few	TRBV13	NA	TRBJ1-2	TGTGCCAGCAGCTTAGGGCGGCAGGGCCCACACACCTTC	CASSLGRQGPHTF